Listed below are T cell receptor beta chains from one sample, sequenced in a study of T cell repertoires in cytomegalovirus infection. TCRdb called the reads again in MiXCR, with one record for every CDR3 protein. This table has around 300,000 distinct CDR3 sequences, more than 20% appearing once. These receptors have no identified antigens. The sample here was cultured PBMCs, taken from culture after CMV antigen stimulation. The receptor source for this set is a human donor in good health (CMV status not recorded). Some clones in this sample may be carry-over from other donors' samples. The CDR3 runs from the conserved cysteine through the conserved F or W. The size of a clone is reported for some rows only, either as once, few or many, or as a class for expanded clones.

CDR3 protein | J gene | clone size | V gene
CASSLVSALNQPQHF | TRBJ1-5 | few | TRBV5-6
CASSQWVGANTGELFF | TRBJ2-2 | NA | TRBV14
CASSQDWRAGAFNEQFF | TRBJ2-1 | few | TRBV4-1
CASSQPGRIDEAFF | TRBJ1-1 | few | TRBV4-2
CSARGLGLVLYNEQFF | TRBJ2-1 | few | TRBV20-1
CASKGTGNTEAFF | TRBJ1-1 | NA | TRBV6-6
CASSLADFSTDTQYF | TRBJ2-3 | NA | TRBV11-2
CSASGGEIWAQETQYF | TRBJ2-5 | NA | TRBV20-1
CASSEMSAFTDTQYF | TRBJ2-3 | once | TRBV6-1
CASSDGYNTGELFF | TRBJ2-2 | few | TRBV7-9